Presented here are 27 T cell receptor beta chains from one specimen sequenced in a study of blood T cell repertoires in COVID-19. Assay used: immunoSEQ multiplex PCR; TCRdb lists only in-frame clones, some missing. Here the sample spans some 170,000 clones, roughly nine tenths being singletons. The sample comprised peripheral blood. These receptors were obtained from a man between 60 and 75 years old with active or convalescent COVID-19.

The count of this clone is one. The rearrangement joins TRBV6-5 to TRBJ1-5, with D possibly TRBD1 on 5 matching bases. Germline V gene sequence: CDR1 MNHEY, CDR2 SVGAGI. This CDR3 region has 14 residues. V lost 2 bases, J lost 6 bases, and 11 bases lay in between. In DNA form, the CDR3 reads TGTGCCAGCAGTTACCGTTCAGGGATTCAGCCCCAGCATTTT. Translation: CASSYRSGIQPQHF.

The V call is TRBV10-3, the J call TRBJ1-2, with 7 bases lining up with TRBD1. Germline CDR1 reads ENHRY; CDR2 reads SYGVKD. Trimming removed 6 bases from V and 6 bases from J; junction bases left unmatched: 10. The CDR3 is made up of 14 amino acids. The CDR3 reads CAISDHTGQDGYTF. DNA of the CDR3: TGTGCCATCAGCGACCATACAGGACAGGATGGCTACACCTTC.

The chain carries TRBV3-1 (or the pseudogene TRBV3-2) and TRBJ2-5, with D perhaps TRBD1 (6 bases). Trimming stripped 2 bases from V and 2 bases from J, with 18 bases between. Germline lookup yields CDR1 LGHDT and CDR2 YNNKEL (reference sequence). CDR3 length: 17 residues. The CDR3 is CASSQTLQGGRQETQYF. The CDR3 DNA reads TGTGCCAGCAGCCAAACCCTGCAAGGGGGTCGGCAAGAGACCCAGTACTTC.

On this clone: This sample also contains other DNA sequences that code for the same CDR3. The chain uses TRBV4-1 and TRBJ2-7; tentative D call: TRBD1 (5 bases). The CDR3 is 13 residues long. Germline V gene data show CDR1 as MGHRA and CDR2 as YSYEKL. Trimming pared 2 bases from V and 2 bases from J, leaving 7 bases between. DNA for the CDR3: TGCGCCAGCAGCCAACAGGGCCCCTACGAGCAGTACTTC. Protein: CASSQQGPYEQYF.

The rearrangement joins TRBV7-9 to TRBJ2-4, with 7 bases matching TRBD2. Per the germline V gene, CDR1 is SEHNR and CDR2 is FQNEAQ (reference sequence). This CDR3 spans 16 amino acids. The trim removed 1 base at V and 0 bases at J, leaving 3 bases unmatched. CDR3: CASSLGSGVAKNIQYF. DNA of the CDR3: TGTGCCAGCAGCTTAGGGAGCGGGGTAGCCAAAAACATTCAGTACTTC.

This sequence joins TRBV6-5 and TRBJ2-7; 9 bases are a match to TRBD2. Germline assignment: CDR1 MNHEY and CDR2 SVGAGI. This CDR3 region has 14 residues. With V trimmed by 5 bases and J by 7 bases, 9 bases remained unmatched. CDR3 nucleotides: TGTGCCAGCAGTAGCGGGGGGTCTCCGGGTGAGCAGTACTTC. Its translation is CASSSGGSPGEQYF.

Regarding this clone: One junction end does not reproduce the germline sequence, and a read error may be involved. This chain uses TRBV2 with TRBJ2-1; 9 bases match TRBD2. Germline V gene data show CDR1 as SNHLY and CDR2 as FYNNEI. The CDR3 contains 12 residues. The DNA of the CDR3 is TGTGCCAGCAGTGAAGAGCTAGCGGGGTGGCTCTTC. Protein sequence: CASSEELAGWLF.

Note on this clone: Other DNA sequences in this specimen translate into the identical CDR3. The rearrangement joins TRBV6-5 to TRBJ1-1, with 7 bases fitting TRBD1. V was clipped by 6 bases and J by 0 bases; unmatched bases: 4. The germline V gene encodes CDR1 MNHEY and CDR2 SVGAGI. CDR3 length: 14 amino acids. DNA of the CDR3: TGTGCCAGCAGAAAACAGGGGATGAACACTGAAGCTTTCTTT. It specifies CASRKQGMNTEAFF.

V is TRBV7-9 and J is TRBJ1-6, with 9 positions matching TRBD1. Germline CDR1 and CDR2: SEHNR and FQNEAQ (reference sequence). Trimming took 2 bases from V and 5 from J; bases not matched to a gene: 4. CDR3 length: 16 residues. The CDR3 DNA sequence: TGTGCCAGCAGCTTACTGACAGGGGGGAATAATTCACCCCTCCACTTT. Translated: CASSLLTGGNNSPLHF.

The V and J genes are TRBV10-2 and TRBJ1-2; a possible D gene is TRBD1 (5 bases). Trimming cost V 4 bases and J 3 bases, with 9 bases left between them. Looked up from germline, CDR1 is WSHSY and CDR2 is SAAADI. The CDR3 is made up of 13 amino acids. CDR3 DNA sequence: TGCGCCAGCAGTGGGTGGGGGGACTATGGCTACACCTTC. Translating it yields CASSGWGDYGYTF.

The chain has TRBV27 and TRBJ2-5; possible D gene TRBD1, 6 bases. The CDR3 is made up of 15 amino acids. Germline values: CDR1 MNHEY, CDR2 SMNVEV (reference sequence). Trimming pared 6 bases from V and 0 bases from J, leaving 14 bases between. The CDR3: CASSIGTLYQETQYF. In nucleotides, the CDR3 is TGTGCCAGCAGCATCGGGACACTTTACCAAGAGACCCAGTACTTC.

The chain uses TRBV14 and TRBJ1-2; tentative D call: TRBD1 (5 bases). This CDR3 is built from 13 residues. The V end lost 3 bases, the J end lost 4 bases, and 9 bases lay between the germline ends. Germline V CDR1 and CDR2: SGHDN, FVKESK. CDR3 coding DNA: TGTGCCAGCAGCCAGGAAACAGGCTATGGCTACACCTTC. Protein: CASSQETGYGYTF.

The rearrangement joins TRBV6-5 to TRBJ1-2; 8 bases align to TRBD1. CDR1 and CDR2 from the germline V gene are MNHEY and SVGAGI. The CDR3 length is 15 residues. V trimming: 2 bases; J trimming: 4 bases; junction bases outside the gene matches: 6. CDR3 sequence reads: CASSYIGQGIYGYTF. CDR3 nucleotide sequence: TGTGCCAGCAGTTACATAGGACAGGGTATCTATGGCTACACCTTC.

The V call is TRBV7-9, the J call TRBJ2-2; 7 nucleotides line up with TRBD1. Germline V lookup: CDR1 SEHNR, CDR2 FQNEAQ (reference sequence). V was pared by 1 base and J by 8 bases, with 10 bases of the junction left unmatched. The CDR3 loop spans 16 amino acids. Written as DNA, the CDR3 is TGTGCCAGCAGCTTAGATTGGGACAGAGGTCTTGGGGAGCTGTTTTTT. Its translation: CASSLDWDRGLGELFF.

The V gene is TRBV19, the J gene TRBJ2-3, with 10 bases identical to TRBD2. The V segment lost 5 bases and the J segment 0 bases; nucleotides outside the gene matches: 5. Germline V gene data show CDR1 as LNHDA and CDR2 as SQIVND (reference sequence). The CDR3 is 16 residues long. The CDR3 here is CASSPQLAGSTDTQYF. For the CDR3, the DNA is TGTGCCAGTAGTCCCCAACTAGCGGGGAGCACAGATACGCAGTATTTT.

The genes are TRBV3-1 (or the pseudogene TRBV3-2) and TRBJ2-7, with a weak D call TRBD1 (6 bases). CDR3 length: 13 amino acids. CDR1 is LGHDT, CDR2 YNNKEL, per germline (reference sequence). Trimming pared 1 base from V and 6 bases from J, leaving 10 bases between. Here the CDR3 reads CASSQGTGSEQYF. The DNA for the CDR3 is TGTGCCAGCAGCCAAGGAACAGGGAGCGAGCAGTACTTC.

The genes are TRBV5-1 and TRBJ1-2, with 9 bases identical to TRBD1. V lost 4 bases and J lost 6; bases outside the gene matches: 4. The germline CDR1 and CDR2 sequences are SGHRS and YFSETQ. The CDR3 spans 13 residues. The CDR3 spells CASSPQGADGYTF. As DNA, the CDR3 is TGCGCCAGCAGCCCACAGGGGGCAGATGGCTACACCTTC.

The V call is TRBV7-2, the J call TRBJ2-7; 10 bases line up with TRBD2. The V and J ends lost 4 bases and 2 bases, in that order; junction bases with no gene match: 8. Germline CDR1 and CDR2: SGHTA and FQGNSA. This CDR3 is built from 16 residues. The CDR3 loop reads CASSYLASGGTYEQYF. CDR3 DNA sequence: TGTGCCAGCAGCTACCTGGCTAGCGGGGGAACCTACGAGCAGTACTTC.

The rearrangement links TRBV27 to TRBJ1-5, with D maybe TRBD1 (6 bases). Germline assignment: CDR1 MNHEY and CDR2 SMNVEV (reference sequence). V was pared by 4 bases and J by 5 bases, with 12 bases between. There are 14 residues in the CDR3. This chain's CDR3 is CASSSQGPDQPQHF. DNA for the CDR3: TGTGCCAGCAGTTCCCAGGGGCCGGATCAGCCCCAGCATTTT.

This clone was picked up a small number of times. The rearrangement joins TRBV5-4 to TRBJ2-7; 10 nucleotides match TRBD1. V dropped 0 bases and J dropped 4; count of bases not matched to a gene: 10. The length of the CDR3 is 17 residues. Per the germline V gene, CDR1 is SGHNT and CDR2 is YYREEE (reference sequence). CDR3 residues: CASSLDWGQGTLYEQYF. In nucleotides, the CDR3 is TGTGCCAGCAGCTTGGATTGGGGACAGGGGACCCTATACGAGCAGTACTTC.

The rearrangement uses TRBV4-1 and TRBJ1-2; 11 bases are shared with TRBD1. Germline assignment: CDR1 MGHRA and CDR2 YSYEKL. V trimming: 3 bases; J trimming: 7 bases; junction bases outside the gene matches: 4. The CDR3 loop spans 14 amino acids. In DNA, the CDR3 is TGCGCCAGCAGCCAGGACAGGGGGCATTTTGGCTACACCTTC. This encodes CASSQDRGHFGYTF.

This chain connects TRBV5-6 to TRBJ1-2, with TRBD1 matching over 12 bases. J lost 5 bases, V lost 5 bases, and 1 base had no gene match. Germline values: CDR1 SGHDT, CDR2 YYEEEE. This CDR3 comprises 13 residues. The CDR3 reads CASRGQGAYGYTF. DNA of the CDR3: TGTGCCAGCAGGGGACAGGGGGCTTATGGCTACACCTTC.

J is TRBJ1-2 and V is TRBV25-1; 9 nucleotides agree with TRBD1. Germline trimming cut 6 bases from V and 0 bases from J; bases unmatched to any gene: 5. The CDR3 is 15 residues long. Germline V gene lookup returns CDR1 MGHDK and CDR2 SYGVNS. The CDR3 DNA reads TGTGCCAGCAGGGGACAGGGTCCGACTAACTATGGCTACACCTTC. This gives the protein CASRGQGPTNYGYTF.

The genes are TRBV30 and TRBJ2-4; 7 bases align to TRBD1. Germline V gives CDR1 GTSNPN, CDR2 SVGIG (reference sequence). The CDR3 length is 13 residues. V dropped 6 bases and J dropped 4; count of bases not matched to a gene: 6. CDR3 in DNA: TGTGCCTGTTCGGGGACAGTTAAAAACATTCAGTACTTC. This translates into CACSGTVKNIQYF.

The V gene is TRBV3-1 (or the pseudogene TRBV3-2), the J gene TRBJ2-7; 8 nucleotides align to TRBD2. Germline lookup yields CDR1 LGHDT and CDR2 YNNKEL (reference sequence). This CDR3 is built from 14 residues. V shed 0 bases, J shed 6 bases, and the junction held 4 bases outside the gene matches. The CDR3, as DNA: TGTGCCAGCAGCCAAGAGGGGACTAGGTCCGAGCAGTACTTC. Its protein product is CASSQEGTRSEQYF.

CDR3 loop: CATSTFRGTGELFF. The CDR3 DNA reads as TGTGCCACCAGCACGTTTAGGGGCACCGGGGAGCTGTTTTTT. The rearrangement links TRBV15 to TRBJ2-2; weak D call: TRBD1 (5 bases). V was shortened by 4 bases and J by 4 bases, with 10 bases between the two germline ends. Per the germline V gene, CDR1 is LNHNV and CDR2 is YYDKDF (reference sequence). The CDR3 extends over 14 amino acids. Supplemented by reference TRBV15 and TRBJ2-2, the full variable domain reads DAMVIQNPRYQVTQFGKPVTLSCSQTLNHNVMYWYQQKSSQAPKLLFHYYDKDFNNEADTPDNFQSRRPNTSFCFLDIRSPGLGDTAMYLCATSTFRGTGELFFGEGSRLTVL.

The V and J genes are TRBV2 and TRBJ1-6, with D possibly TRBD1 on 5 matching bases. The length of the CDR3 is 15 residues. Trimming cost V 6 bases and J 7 bases, with 16 bases left between them. In germline, CDR1 is SNHLY, CDR2 FYNNEI. The CDR3 region has the DNA TGTGCCAGCAGGGGCCAGGGCGCTTTGAATTCACCCCTCCACTTT. Its translation is CASRGQGALNSPLHF.